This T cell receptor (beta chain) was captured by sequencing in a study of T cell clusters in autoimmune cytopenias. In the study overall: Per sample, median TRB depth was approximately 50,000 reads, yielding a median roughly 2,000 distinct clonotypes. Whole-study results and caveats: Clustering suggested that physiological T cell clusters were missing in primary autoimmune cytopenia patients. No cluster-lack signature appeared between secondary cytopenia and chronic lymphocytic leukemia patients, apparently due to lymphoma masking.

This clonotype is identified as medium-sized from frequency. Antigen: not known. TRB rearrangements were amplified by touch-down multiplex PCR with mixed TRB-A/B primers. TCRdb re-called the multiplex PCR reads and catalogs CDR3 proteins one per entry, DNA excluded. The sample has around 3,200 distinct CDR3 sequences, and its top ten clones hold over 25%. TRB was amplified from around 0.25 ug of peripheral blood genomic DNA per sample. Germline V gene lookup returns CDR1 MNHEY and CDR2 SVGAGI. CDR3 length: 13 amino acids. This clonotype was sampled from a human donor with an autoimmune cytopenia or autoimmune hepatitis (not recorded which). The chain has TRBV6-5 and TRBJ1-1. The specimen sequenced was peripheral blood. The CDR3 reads CASSYSRGTEAFF.